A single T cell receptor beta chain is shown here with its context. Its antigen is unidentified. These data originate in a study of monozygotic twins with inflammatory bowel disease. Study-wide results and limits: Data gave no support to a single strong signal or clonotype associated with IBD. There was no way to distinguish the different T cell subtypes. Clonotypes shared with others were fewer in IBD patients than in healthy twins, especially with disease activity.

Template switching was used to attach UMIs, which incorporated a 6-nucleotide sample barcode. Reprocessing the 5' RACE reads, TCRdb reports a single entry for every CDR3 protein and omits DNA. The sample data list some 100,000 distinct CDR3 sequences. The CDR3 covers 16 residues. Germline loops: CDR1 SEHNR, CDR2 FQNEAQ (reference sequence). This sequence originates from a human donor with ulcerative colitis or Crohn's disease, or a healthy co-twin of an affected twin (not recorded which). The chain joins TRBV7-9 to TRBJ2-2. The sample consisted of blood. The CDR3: CASSLGGSVNTGELFF.